Below, 30 T cell receptor beta chains from the same sample are listed, as sequenced in a study of cytomegalovirus exposure and HLA in healthy donors. 60 Vbeta and 13 Jbeta primers were used in PCR. Repertoires were generated with immunoSEQ multiplex PCR, while TCRdb's copy carries only in-frame clones and drops some. The sample lists over 110,000 clones, 75% to 85% occurring once. Sequenced sample: PBMCs. The receptors stem from a female donor in good health and CMV-seronegative.

This clone occurred a few times. The chain has TRBV10-1 and TRBJ1-2; 7 bases line up with TRBD1. V was pared by 10 bases and J by 5 bases, with 10 bases of the junction left unmatched. The CDR3 is made up of 13 amino acids. Germline loops: CDR1 WNHNN, CDR2 SYGVQD (reference sequence). The CDR3 DNA reads TGCGCCATGCAACTCGGGACAGAATATGGCTACACCTTC. It is translated as CAMQLGTEYGYTF.

The genes are TRBV7-2 and TRBJ1-5, with 8 bases aligning to TRBD1. The CDR3 has 16 residues. Germline trimming cut 1 base from V and 8 bases from J; bases unmatched to any gene: 10. The germline gives CDR1 SGHTA, CDR2 FQGNSA. The DNA of the CDR3 is TGTGCCAGCAGCTTAGGTTTCAGGACAGGGAAGGAGCCCCAGCATTTT. Translating gives CASSLGFRTGKEPQHF.

This clone has a handful of counts. The gene calls are TRBV9 and TRBJ1-1; D perhaps matches TRBD1 (5 bases). Germline loops: CDR1 SGDLS, CDR2 YYNGEE. The V end was cut by 1 base, the J end by 6 bases, with 13 bases between. The CDR3 runs 14 residues. This chain's CDR3 is CASSVSGGWAEAFF. CDR3 sequence (DNA): TGTGCCAGCAGCGTATCTGGGGGGTGGGCTGAAGCTTTCTTT.

Note on this clone: The sample has other DNA sequences that encode this CDR3 too. The chain carries TRBV5-6 and TRBJ1-2; 7 bases map to TRBD1. In germline, CDR1 is SGHDT, CDR2 YYEEEE. This CDR3 spans 13 amino acids. Trimming at V came to 4 bases and at J to 5 bases, leaving 5 bases not matched to a gene. CDR3 region: CASSLDRVYGYTF. The CDR3 DNA reads TGTGCCAGCAGCCTCGACAGGGTATATGGCTACACCTTC.

This clone was picked up one time. The V call is TRBV10-2, the J call TRBJ1-5; 7 bases fit TRBD1. Germline CDR1 and CDR2: WSHSY and SAAADI. The length of the CDR3 is 15 residues. V gave up 6 bases and J gave up 0 bases; unmatched junction bases: 5. As DNA, the CDR3 is TGCGCCAGCAGAGGCGACAGGGATAGCAATCAGCCCCAGCATTTT. Translation gives CASRGDRDSNQPQHF.

This CDR3 is CASSLGGGPYEQYF. For the CDR3, the DNA is TGTGCCAGCAGCTTAGGGGGAGGGCCCTACGAGCAGTACTTC. The gene calls are TRBV11-3 and TRBJ2-7; 7 bases are a match to TRBD2. This CDR3 comprises 14 residues. Germline assignment: CDR1 SGHNT and CDR2 YENEEA. Trimming at V came to 1 base and at J to 2 bases, leaving 2 bases not matched to a gene.

The DNA for the CDR3 is TGTGCCAGCAGTGATCGCGGCAGGGCCTACGAGCAGTACTTC. It is translated as CASSDRGRAYEQYF. The genes are TRBV25-1 and TRBJ2-7; D might be TRBD1 (5 bases). V lost 3 bases and J 2 bases, leaving 11 bases between the germline ends. This CDR3 comprises 14 residues. Germline loops: CDR1 MGHDK, CDR2 SYGVNS.

The CDR3 sequence is CASRLTSSSRDTQYF. The CDR3 DNA reads TGTGCCAGCAGGCTAACTAGCTCCTCCCGGGATACGCAGTATTTT. The genes are TRBV5-4 and TRBJ2-3; perhaps TRBD2 as D (6 bases). V was pared by 5 bases and J by 6 bases, with 19 bases between. The CDR3 runs 15 residues. The germline gives CDR1 SGHNT, CDR2 YYREEE (reference sequence). The full variable domain, completed using reference TRBV5-4 and TRBJ2-3, is ETGVTQSPTHLIKTRGQQVTLRCSSQSGHNTVSWYQQALGQGPQFIFQYYREEENGRGNFPPRFSGLQFPNYSSELNVNALELDDSALYLCASRLTSSSRDTQYFGPGTRLTVL.

The chain employs TRBV5-6 and TRBJ1-5; D is ambiguous. This CDR3 contains 14 residues. Trimming cost V 0 bases and J 2 bases, with 6 bases left between them. Germline CDR1 is SGHDT and CDR2 is YYEEEE. The CDR3 nucleotides are TGTGCCAGCAGCTTGGGGGCAGGCAATCAGCCCCAGCATTTT. It yields the protein CASSLGAGNQPQHF.

The chain links TRBV4-1 to TRBJ2-7, with 8 bases lining up with TRBD2. Germline CDR1 is MGHRA and CDR2 is YSYEKL. The trim removed 0 bases at V and 4 bases at J, leaving 2 bases unmatched. The CDR3 is made up of 14 amino acids. The DNA of the CDR3 is TGCGCCAGCAGCCAAGAACTAGCGGCTTACGAGCAGTACTTC. It encodes CASSQELAAYEQYF.

This chain connects TRBV9 to TRBJ2-7; possibly TRBD2 for D (6 bases). The germline V gene encodes CDR1 SGDLS and CDR2 YYNGEE. The V gene lost 4 bases and the J gene lost 3 bases, with 17 bases spanning the gap. CDR3 size: 15 residues. CDR3 loop: CASSSDLRGDYEQYF. CDR3 nucleotide sequence: TGTGCCAGCAGCTCAGACCTCCGCGGGGACTACGAGCAGTACTTC.

The rearrangement uses TRBV7-2 and TRBJ2-3; maybe TRBD2 (6 bases). The CDR3 sequence is 13 residues long. The V end lost 1 base, the J end lost 9 bases, and 11 bases lay between the germline ends. Germline CDR1 SGHTA, CDR2 FQGNSA. CDR3 protein: CASSLEVRGTQYF. The CDR3, as DNA: TGTGCCAGCAGCTTAGAGGTCCGGGGGACGCAGTATTTT.

This clone was detected once. The chain uses TRBV30 and TRBJ2-3, with a tentative D call TRBD2 (5 bases). V lost 8 bases, J lost 0 bases, and 9 bases lay in between. The CDR3 is 12 residues long. Germline V gives CDR1 GTSNPN, CDR2 SVGIG (reference sequence). The CDR3 DNA sequence: TGTGCCAGGCGGGTCAGCACAGATACGCAGTATTTT. Its translation: CARRVSTDTQYF.

The V and J genes are TRBV7-9 and TRBJ1-3, with a possible D match to TRBD1 (5 bases). Per the germline V gene, CDR1 is SEHNR and CDR2 is FQNEAQ (reference sequence). The CDR3 sequence is 12 residues long. V gave up 5 bases and J gave up 8 bases, with 10 bases separating them. CDR3 loop: CASSPTGDTIYF. CDR3 nucleotide sequence: TGTGCCAGCAGCCCGACGGGGGACACCATATATTTT. Full variable domain (remainder filled in from reference TRBV7-9 and TRBJ1-3): DTGVSQNPRHKITKRGQNVTFRCDPISEHNRLYWYRQTLGQGPEFLTYFQNEAQLEKSRLLSDRFSAERPKGSFSTLEIQRTEQGDSAMYLCASSPTGDTIYFGEGSWLTVV.

The rearrangement uses TRBV30 and TRBJ1-2; D might be TRBD1 (5 bases). The CDR3 is 12 amino acids. Germline V gives CDR1 GTSNPN, CDR2 SVGIG (reference sequence). V dropped 4 bases and J dropped 7 bases, with 13 bases sitting between them. The chain's CDR3 is CAWKYQGCGYTF. The CDR3 DNA reads TGTGCCTGGAAGTATCAGGGATGTGGCTACACCTTC. The full variable domain, completed using reference TRBV30 and TRBJ1-2, is SQTIHQWPATLVQPVGSPLSLECTVEGTSNPNLYWYRQAAGRGLQLLFYSVGIGQISSEVPQNLSASRPQDRQFILSSKKLLLSDSGFYLCAWKYQGCGYTFGSGTRLTVV.

This clone was detected once. The V and J genes are TRBV12-5 and TRBJ2-2; the match to TRBD2 covers 7 bases. V trimming: 11 bases; J trimming: 5 bases; junction bases outside the gene matches: 8. This CDR3 is 13 amino acids long. Germline CDR1 and CDR2: LGHNT and FRNRAP. The CDR3, as DNA: TGTGCTTGGGCGGGAGTAGGGACCGGGGAGCTGTTTTTT. As protein: CAWAGVGTGELFF.

The chain uses TRBV15 and TRBJ2-3, with a tentative D call TRBD1 (5 bases). Germline CDR1 is LNHNV and CDR2 is YYDKDF (reference sequence). V was cut by 5 bases and J by 10 bases, with 16 bases left in between. The length of the CDR3 is 13 residues. Written as DNA, the CDR3 is TGTGCCACCAGCTTTACAGGCGAATCACCGCAGTATTTT. Its translation: CATSFTGESPQYF.

This chain joins TRBV5-4 and TRBJ2-3; TRBD2 aligns across 7 bases. The CDR3 is 16 residues long. CDR1 SGHNT and CDR2 YYREEE come from the germline V gene (reference sequence). V shed 0 bases, J shed 5 bases, and the junction held 9 bases outside the gene matches. This chain's CDR3 is CASSLDASGGGDTQYF. The CDR3 coding sequence is TGTGCCAGCAGCTTGGATGCTAGCGGTGGGGGAGATACGCAGTATTTT.

V usage is TRBV5-1 and J usage is TRBJ1-2, with D perhaps TRBD1 (5 bases). This CDR3 spans 16 amino acids. V shed 0 bases and J shed 6 bases, with 18 bases lying between them. Germline CDR1 reads SGHRS; CDR2 reads YFSETQ. The CDR3: CASSLDRGVTSDGYTF. DNA of the CDR3: TGCGCCAGCAGCTTGGATCGGGGGGTGACGTCTGATGGCTACACCTTC.

V is TRBV12-5 and J is TRBJ2-6; a possible D gene is TRBD2 (5 bases). Germline CDR1 is LGHNT and CDR2 is FRNRAP. This CDR3 comprises 15 residues. V lost 6 bases and J lost 0, with 9 bases in between. The CDR3 nucleotides read TGTGCTAGTGGCTTACGGGACTCTGGGGCCAACGTCCTGACTTTC. It translates to CASGLRDSGANVLTF.

This chain connects TRBV6-6 to TRBJ2-3, with D unresolved. Per germline, CDR1 MNHNY and CDR2 SVGAGI (reference sequence). Trimming took 2 bases from V and 0 from J, leaving 6 bases between them. The CDR3 sequence is 14 residues long. The CDR3 sequence is CASSYGGSTDTQYF. CDR3 in DNA: TGTGCCAGCAGTTACGGCGGTAGCACAGATACGCAGTATTTT.

The chain employs TRBV11-3 and TRBJ2-7, with D maybe TRBD1 (7 bases). Germline values: CDR1 SGHNT, CDR2 YENEEA. This CDR3 comprises 11 residues. The V end lost 4 bases, the J end lost 7 bases, and 8 bases lay between the germline ends. The CDR3 loop is CASSSGGEQYF. CDR3 nucleotides: TGTGCCAGCAGCTCAGGGGGGGAGCAGTACTTC.

The V and J genes are TRBV7-8 and TRBJ2-1; TRBD2 matches at 7 bases. This CDR3 is built from 15 residues. V shed 6 bases, J shed 2 bases, and the junction held 7 bases outside the gene matches. Germline-derived CDR1 and CDR2 are SGHVS and FQNEAQ. The CDR3 bases are TGTGCCAGCAGTGTGGGAGGGAGGCCCTACAATGAGCAGTTCTTC. It yields the protein CASSVGGRPYNEQFF.

The CDR3 DNA reads as TGTGCCAGCAGTCCCCCGGACAGGGGGCAGGGCTATGGCTACACCTTC. Translated: CASSPPDRGQGYGYTF. The rearrangement links TRBV6-6 to TRBJ1-2, with 11 bases identical to TRBD1. V was clipped by 5 bases and J by 4 bases; unmatched bases: 9. Germline CDR1 MNHNY, CDR2 SVGAGI (reference sequence). CDR3 length: 16 amino acids.

As to this clone: Different DNA sequences within this sample yield the same CDR3. This chain connects TRBV5-1 to TRBJ2-1; 8 positions agree with TRBD2. Per germline, CDR1 SGHRS and CDR2 YFSETQ. V lost 0 bases and J lost 7; bases outside the gene matches: 0. This CDR3 contains 13 residues. CDR3: CASSLASGNEQFF. The DNA of the CDR3 is TGCGCCAGCAGCTTGGCTAGCGGGAATGAGCAGTTCTTC.

This chain connects TRBV5-1 to TRBJ1-3; possible D gene TRBD1, 5 bases. V was clipped by 4 bases and J by 0 bases, with 11 bases between them. This CDR3 contains 15 residues. Looked up from germline, CDR1 is SGHRS and CDR2 is YFSETQ. This CDR3 reads CASSPGLRSGNTIYF. The CDR3 DNA follows: TGCGCCAGCAGCCCGGGACTCCGCTCTGGAAACACCATATATTTT.

The rearrangement joins TRBV10-2 to TRBJ2-7, with a possible D match to TRBD2 (5 bases). V lost 6 bases to trimming and J lost 1 base, with 10 bases between them. The CDR3 runs to 13 residues. Per the germline V gene, CDR1 is WSHSY and CDR2 is SAAADI. Here the CDR3 reads CASRAGDSYEQYF. The CDR3 nucleotides read TGCGCCAGCAGAGCCGGGGATTCCTACGAGCAGTACTTC.

This chain connects TRBV11-2 to TRBJ2-5; perhaps TRBD2 as D (6 bases). The V and J ends lost 5 bases and 1 base respectively, with 14 bases between them. CDR1 and CDR2 from the germline V gene are SGHAT and FQNNGV. This CDR3 is 15 amino acids long. The CDR3 DNA reads as TGTGCCAGCAGCCCAAATAGCGGTTTCCAAGAGACCCAGTACTTC. This translates into CASSPNSGFQETQYF.

The chain carries TRBV19 and TRBJ2-5; D ambiguous. Germline lookup yields CDR1 LNHDA and CDR2 SQIVND (reference sequence). This CDR3 is built from 12 residues. Trimming shortened V by 5 bases and J by 4 bases, and 8 bases separated the two germline ends. The CDR3 nucleotides are TGTGCCAGTAGTGCCTCCAGAGAGACCCAGTACTTC. As protein: CASSASRETQYF.

The V and J genes are TRBV7-2 and TRBJ1-3, with 11 bases matching TRBD1. Germline assignment: CDR1 SGHTA and CDR2 FQGNSA. V lost 3 bases and J lost 4; bases outside the gene matches: 2. The CDR3 is 15 residues long. The CDR3 here is CASSLDRGRGNTIYF. The DNA for the CDR3 is TGTGCCAGCAGCTTGGACAGGGGGCGAGGAAACACCATATATTTT.